The clone carrying this T cell receptor beta chain was picked up one time. CD45RO-negative CD8 cells positively selected for CCR7 made up the naive population, which excluded terminally differentiated effector memory CD45RA+ cells. The repertoire was sequenced with immunoSEQ multiplex PCR; TCRdb's copy has only in-frame clones and lacks some. Among millions of clones listed, about 95% were seen once. This specimen belongs to a study of shared clonotypes between healthy human individuals. The V gene end was trimmed by 5 bases and the J gene end by 7 bases; junction bases not matched to a gene: 13. The CDR3 runs to 15 residues. Germline assignment: CDR1 SEHNR and CDR2 FQNEAQ (reference sequence).

Specimen: naive CD8+ T cells sorted from blood. The V gene is TRBV7-9, the J gene TRBJ2-7; 8 nucleotides agree with TRBD2. This TCR came from a man between 18 and 29 years old in good health. As DNA, the CDR3 is TGTGCCAGCAGCCCCCGCTCCGGGAGGGCCGGGGAGCAGTACTTC. It codes for CASSPRSGRAGEQYF.